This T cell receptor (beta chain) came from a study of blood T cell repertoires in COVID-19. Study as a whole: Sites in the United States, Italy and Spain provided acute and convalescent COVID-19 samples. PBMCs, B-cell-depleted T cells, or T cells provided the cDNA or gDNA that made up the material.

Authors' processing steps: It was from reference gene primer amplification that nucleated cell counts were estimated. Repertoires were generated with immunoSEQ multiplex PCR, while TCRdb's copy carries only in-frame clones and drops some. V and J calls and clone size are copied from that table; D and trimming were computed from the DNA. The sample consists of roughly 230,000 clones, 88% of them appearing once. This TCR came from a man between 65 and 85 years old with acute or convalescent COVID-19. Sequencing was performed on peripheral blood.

This chain's CDR3 is CASSAIGDSYNEQFF. The DNA for the CDR3 is TGTGCCAGCAGCGCTATCGGAGACTCCTACAATGAGCAGTTCTTC. The chain has TRBV7-6 and TRBJ2-1; D gene unclear. Germline V gives CDR1 SGHVS, CDR2 FNYEAQ. There are 15 residues in the CDR3. V was shortened by 5 bases and J by 0 bases, with 11 bases between the two germline ends.